The 18 T cell receptor beta chains given below trace back to one sample, sequenced in a study of graft-versus-host responses after intestinal transplantation. Method: immunoSEQ multiplex PCR; TCRdb's copy keeps in-frame clones and lacks some. Of approximately 94,000 clones listed, roughly nine tenths were seen once; the top ten hold roughly 1%. These TCRs' antigens remain unknown. The material was unstimulated CD4+ T cells sorted from spleen or lymph node cells, obtained before transplant. The receptors come from a human donor who was the organ donor for an intestinal transplant.

The chain links TRBV11-2 to TRBJ2-7, with D hard to call. CDR3 length: 14 amino acids. V lost 4 bases, J lost 2 bases, and 12 bases lay in between. Germline V gene sequence: CDR1 SGHAT, CDR2 FQNNGV. The CDR3 DNA is TGTGCCAGCAGCTCCGTAAAGCGCCCCTACGAGCAGTACTTC. It translates to CASSSVKRPYEQYF.

The chain combines TRBV6-5 with TRBJ1-6, with D maybe TRBD1 (5 bases). Between the trimmed V and J ends, which lost 6 bases and 3 bases, there was a span of 12 bases. CDR3 size: 15 residues. Germline CDR1 is MNHEY and CDR2 is SVGAGI. The CDR3 here is CASRLRTSYNSPLHF. CDR3 in DNA: TGTGCCAGCAGGCTACGGACAAGCTATAATTCACCCCTCCACTTT.

This clone was counted between two and nine times. This chain connects TRBV4-1 to TRBJ2-7; D is unclear. There are 12 residues in the CDR3. Germline loops: CDR1 MGHRA, CDR2 YSYEKL. Trimming cost V 3 bases and J 6 bases, with 9 bases left between them. DNA for the CDR3: TGCGCCAGCAGCCAGGCTCTGGGCGAGCAGTACTTC. It encodes CASSQALGEQYF.

This clone has just a few counts. CDR3 sequence reads: CASSSSGVYNEQFF. The DNA for the CDR3 is TGTGCCAGCTCTTCTAGCGGGGTCTACAATGAGCAGTTCTTC. The V gene is TRBV6-4, the J gene TRBJ2-1; 9 nucleotides line up with TRBD2. Germline V gives CDR1 MRHNA, CDR2 SNTAGT. V was pared by 8 bases and J by 3 bases, with 5 bases of the junction left unmatched. CDR3 length: 14 amino acids.

Worth noting for this clone: Other DNA variants within this sample encode the same CDR3. The rearrangement joins TRBV28 to TRBJ2-7; D gene ambiguous. The CDR3 is 13 residues long. V lost 8 bases and J lost 1, with 12 bases in between. The germline V gene encodes CDR1 MDHEN and CDR2 SYDVKM. The DNA for the CDR3 is TGTGCCAGCGGTGGGCCTTTGTCCTACGAGCAGTACTTC. It yields the protein CASGGPLSYEQYF.

This clone showed up just once. The chain combines TRBV15 with TRBJ1-4, with TRBD1 matching over 7 bases. Trimming removed 1 base from V and 4 bases from J; junction bases left unmatched: 12. CDR3 size: 18 residues. Germline lookup yields CDR1 LNHNV and CDR2 YYDKDF (reference sequence). The CDR3 DNA reads as TGTGCCACCAGCAGAGGAGGGGTGGCACAGGGGAATAATGAAAAACTGTTTTTT. The encoded protein is CATSRGGVAQGNNEKLFF.

The chain carries TRBV5-1 and TRBJ1-1; 7 bases match TRBD1. Germline V gene lookup returns CDR1 SGHRS and CDR2 YFSETQ. The CDR3 has 15 amino acids. The V and J ends lost 2 bases and 11 bases, in that order; junction bases with no gene match: 15. DNA for the CDR3: TGCGCCAGCAGCTTCGACGGGGACAGCCTCATAGAGGCTTTCTTT. Amino acids: CASSFDGDSLIEAFF.

This clone was found once. This chain uses TRBV30 with TRBJ1-2; weak D call: TRBD1 (6 bases). Deletions cut 1 base from V and 2 bases from J, with 14 bases between. The CDR3 length is 15 residues. Germline loops: CDR1 GTSNPN, CDR2 SVGIG (reference sequence). The CDR3 DNA follows: TGTGCCTGGAGTGCAGACAGGTTATGGAACTATGGCTACACCTTC. It yields the protein CAWSADRLWNYGYTF. Full variable domain (rest looked up from reference TRBV30 and TRBJ1-2): SQTIHQWPATLVQPVGSPLSLECTVEGTSNPNLYWYRQAAGRGLQLLFYSVGIGQISSEVPQNLSASRPQDRQFILSSKKLLLSDSGFYLCAWSADRLWNYGYTFGSGTRLTVV.

This chain links TRBV6-1 with TRBJ1-1; D is uncertain. From germline, CDR1 is MNHNS and CDR2 SASEGT. V was cut by 7 bases and J by 11 bases, with 17 bases left in between. This CDR3 is built from 12 residues. As DNA, the CDR3 is TGTGCCAGCACCAGAGCCCTAACGCGTGCTTTCTTT. Encoded protein: CASTRALTRAFF.

The chain joins TRBV5-6 to TRBJ1-6; possibly TRBD1 for D (5 bases). The CDR3 has 13 residues. The V gene lost 0 bases and the J gene lost 19 bases, with 17 bases spanning the gap. Germline values: CDR1 SGHDT, CDR2 YYEEEE. The CDR3 region has the DNA TGTGCCAGCAGCTTGGATCGCGGGAGGGACGTTCACTTT. Protein product: CASSLDRGRDVHF.

The CDR3 loop is CAWSGGGGQPQHF. The CDR3 DNA follows: TGTGCCTGGAGTGGGGGAGGGGGGCAGCCCCAGCATTTT. V usage is TRBV30 and J usage is TRBJ1-5; D may be TRBD1 (6 bases). Germline CDR1 is GTSNPN and CDR2 is SVGIG (reference sequence). This CDR3 comprises 13 residues. Deletions cut 1 base from V and 7 bases from J, with 11 bases between.

J is TRBJ1-3 and V is TRBV7-2, with D uncertain. This CDR3 is built from 13 residues. The germline gives CDR1 SGHTA, CDR2 FQGNSA. The ends were cut back, 1 base at V and 8 bases at J, with 9 bases in the middle. Here the CDR3 DNA reads TGTGCCAGCAGCTTAGATCTAAGGCACACCATATATTTT. It codes for CASSLDLRHTIYF.

The chain is built from TRBV7-2 and TRBJ2-3; no clear D gene. Trimming cost V 5 bases and J 4 bases, with 13 bases left between them. The CDR3 covers 14 residues. Germline V gene lookup returns CDR1 SGHTA and CDR2 FQGNSA. The CDR3 here is CASSTYFSADTQYF. CDR3 DNA: TGTGCCAGCAGCACCTACTTCAGCGCAGATACGCAGTATTTT.

This clone was recorded only once. The chain combines TRBV18 with TRBJ2-7, with D uncertain. Germline values: CDR1 KGHSH, CDR2 LQKENI. This CDR3 is built from 15 residues. Deletions cut 4 bases from V and 0 bases from J, with 13 bases between. The CDR3 bases are TGTGCCAGCTCACAGAATCAGGTCAGCTCCTACGAGCAGTACTTC. It translates to CASSQNQVSSYEQYF.

This rearrangement joins TRBV4-1 to TRBJ1-6; D perhaps matches TRBD1 (5 bases). The CDR3 covers 19 residues. CDR1 and CDR2 (germline): MGHRA, YSYEKL. Trimming left V 0 bases short and J 0 bases short, with 15 bases between. The CDR3: CASSQDRGAGSSYNSPLHF. The CDR3 region has the DNA TGCGCCAGCAGCCAAGATCGAGGTGCAGGGAGCTCCTATAATTCACCCCTCCACTTT.

The genes are TRBV6-1 and TRBJ1-4, with a possible D match to TRBD1 (5 bases). CDR1 and CDR2 (germline): MNHNS, SASEGT. The CDR3 sequence is 15 residues long. V was cut by 6 bases and J by 1 base, with 12 bases left in between. CDR3 coding DNA: TGTGCCAGCAGGGCCAGGGTTGAAACTAATGAAAAACTGTTTTTT. It encodes CASRARVETNEKLFF.

Concerning this clone itself: The sample holds other DNA sequences that translate to the same CDR3. J is TRBJ2-5 and V is TRBV2; D is unclear. The germline V gene encodes CDR1 SNHLY and CDR2 FYNNEI. The CDR3 covers 12 residues. V shed 1 base and J shed 4 bases, with 4 bases lying between them. The DNA for the CDR3 is TGTGCCAGCAGTGAAGGTCGAGAGACCCAGTACTTC. It codes for CASSEGRETQYF.

This chain links TRBV29-1 with TRBJ1-2, with D possibly being TRBD1 (5 bases). Germline V CDR1 and CDR2: SQVTM, ANQGSEA. This CDR3 spans 13 amino acids. The ends were cut back, 7 bases at V and 4 bases at J, with 16 bases in the middle. The CDR3 protein is CSAPKTGGYGYTF. The CDR3 region has the DNA TGCAGCGCCCCTAAAACGGGGGGCTATGGCTACACCTTC. Complete variable domain (other parts from reference TRBV29-1 and TRBJ1-2): SAVISQKPSRDICQRGTSLTIQCQVDSQVTMMFWYRQQPGQSLTLIATANQGSEATYESGFVIDKFPISRPNLTFSTLTVSNMSPEDSSIYLCSAPKTGGYGYTFGSGTRLTVV.